Here is one T cell receptor (beta chain) with its context. Germline values: CDR1 DFQATT, CDR2 SNEGSKA (reference sequence). With 7 bases removed from V and 5 bases from J, the gap between germline ends came to 18 bases. This CDR3 contains 13 residues. Using a J-beta primer mix together with a sample-barcoded 5' primer, a second PCR was run for roughly 7 to 12 cycles. MiXCR was run by TCRdb on the 5' RACE reads, yielding one entry per CDR3 protein. The data show about 680,000 distinct CDR3 sequences, around 49% seen once. This sample is part of a study of blood T cells in healthy people across ages. The chain carries TRBV20-1 and TRBJ2-7; no firm D call. The sequence was obtained from a woman aged 55 to 70 in good health. The sample consisted of blood. The CDR3 DNA follows: TGCAGTGGAAGGGATCCGAATTTCCACGAGCAGTACTTC. As protein: CSGRDPNFHEQYF.